This T cell receptor beta chain was profiled in a study of identical twins. CDR3 length equals 13 residues. Trimming took 5 bases from V and 7 from J; bases not matched to a gene: 5. Germline loops: CDR1 SGHRS, CDR2 YFSETQ. This clonotype was detected only a few times. What it recognizes is unknown. Study findings and constraints: Abundant cord blood beta clonotypes carried fewer insertions; memory repertoires showed none.

MiXCR, run by TCRdb on the 5' RACE reads, gives a single entry per CDR3 protein. The sample records about 530,000 distinct CDR3 sequences, approximately 16% being singletons. This sample also appeared in a second study, on yellow fever vaccine responses in identical twins.

This sequence was found in a woman aged 18 to 35 in good health. The gene calls are TRBV5-1 and TRBJ1-4; TRBD1 aligns across 7 bases. The sequenced sample was CD4+ T cells sorted from blood. The CDR3 loop is CASRTGKGEKLFF. In DNA form, the CDR3 reads TGCGCCAGCAGGACAGGGAAAGGTGAAAAACTGTTTTTT.